The sequence of this T cell receptor (beta chain) was determined in a study of beta chain features in type 1 diabetes. Study overall: Sorted cells, about 99 million in number, were examined across all samples.

The V and J ends lost 4 bases and 6 bases, in that order; junction bases with no gene match: 7. There are 14 residues in the CDR3. The V gene's germline CDR1 is SGHNT and CDR2 YYREEE (reference sequence). Donors contributed one heparinised blood draw apiece, averaging about 120 mL. Sequencing targeted expressed TCRB transcripts, as all isolated RNA had been reverse transcribed. Assay: immunoSEQ multiplex PCR; the TCRdb copy retains only in-frame clones and omits some. Here the sample spans roughly 350,000 clones, approximately 9.9% being singletons. The chain combines TRBV5-4 with TRBJ1-5; 7 bases are shared with TRBD1. This sequence originates from a woman aged 30 to 39 in good health. Specimen: naive CD4+ T cells from blood. The CDR3 nucleotides are TGTGCCAGCAGCCCTGACAGGGATGTTCAGCCCCAGCATTTT. Encoded protein: CASSPDRDVQPQHF.